This T cell receptor beta chain was profiled in a study of control samples from healthy donors and cancer patients. Libraries were prepared by immunoSEQ multiplex PCR; TCRdb keeps only in-frame clonotypes and omits some of them. The table includes under 150,000 clones, around nine tenths detected once. V lost 3 bases, J lost 1 base, and 4 bases lay in between. The CDR3 loop spans 13 amino acids. Germline V gives CDR1 KGHDR, CDR2 SFDVKD. Sample: PBMCs. The V call is TRBV24-1, the J call TRBJ2-3; D not certain. The TCR was taken from a man aged 50-60 years with head and neck cancer. The DNA for the CDR3 is TGTGCCACCAGTGATGTGGGCACAGATACGCAGTATTTT. Translated: CATSDVGTDTQYF.